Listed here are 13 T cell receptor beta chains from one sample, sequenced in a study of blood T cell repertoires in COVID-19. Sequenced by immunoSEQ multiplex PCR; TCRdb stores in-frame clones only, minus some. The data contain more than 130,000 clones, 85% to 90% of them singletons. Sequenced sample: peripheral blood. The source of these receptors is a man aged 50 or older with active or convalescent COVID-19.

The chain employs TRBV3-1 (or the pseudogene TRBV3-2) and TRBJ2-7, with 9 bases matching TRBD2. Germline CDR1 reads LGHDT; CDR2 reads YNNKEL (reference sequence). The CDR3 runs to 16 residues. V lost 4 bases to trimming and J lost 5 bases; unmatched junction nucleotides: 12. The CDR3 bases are TGTGCCAGCAGCCTCAGACAGGCGGGAGGGCCGGACGAGCAGTACTTC. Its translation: CASSLRQAGGPDEQYF.

The CDR3 spells CASSPRTPQSGGIYEQYF. DNA for the CDR3: TGTGCCAGCTCACCACGAACGCCTCAGTCGGGAGGAATCTACGAGCAGTACTTC. V is TRBV18 and J is TRBJ2-7, with 7 bases matching TRBD2. V was pared by 1 base and J by 3 bases, with 15 bases of the junction left unmatched. Germline V gene data show CDR1 as KGHSH and CDR2 as LQKENI. The CDR3 totals 18 residues.

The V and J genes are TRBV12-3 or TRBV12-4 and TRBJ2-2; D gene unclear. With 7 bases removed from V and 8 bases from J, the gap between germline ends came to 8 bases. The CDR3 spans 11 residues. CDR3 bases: TGTGCCAGCAAAATTAGTGGGGAGCTGTTTTTT. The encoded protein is CASKISGELFF.

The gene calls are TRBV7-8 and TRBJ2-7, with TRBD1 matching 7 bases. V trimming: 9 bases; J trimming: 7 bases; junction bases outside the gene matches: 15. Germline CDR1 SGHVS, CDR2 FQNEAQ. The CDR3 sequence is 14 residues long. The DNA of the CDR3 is TGTGCCAGTACCCCCGCGACAGGGTCCTTGGAGCAGTACTTC. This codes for CASTPATGSLEQYF. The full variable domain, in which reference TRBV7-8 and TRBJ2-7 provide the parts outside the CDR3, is GAGVSQSPRYKVAKRGQDVALRCDPISGHVSLFWYQQALGQGPEFLTYFQNEAQLDKSGLPSDRFFAERPEGSVSTLKIQRTQQEDSAVYLCASTPATGSLEQYFGPGTRLTVT.

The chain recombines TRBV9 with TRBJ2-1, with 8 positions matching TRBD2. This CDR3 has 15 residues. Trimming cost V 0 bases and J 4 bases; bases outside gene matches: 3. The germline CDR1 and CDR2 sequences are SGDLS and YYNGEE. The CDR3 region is CASSVAPSGYNEQFF. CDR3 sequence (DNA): TGTGCCAGCAGCGTAGCCCCTAGCGGGTACAATGAGCAGTTCTTC.

CDR3 bases: TGTGCCACCCACCGGGACAGAAACTACGAGCAGTACTTC. Translating gives CATHRDRNYEQYF. This chain links TRBV6-5 with TRBJ2-7; 7 bases are shared with TRBD1. The CDR3 has 13 amino acids. With V trimmed by 10 bases and J by 3 bases, 9 bases remained unmatched. Germline CDR1 and CDR2: MNHEY and SVGAGI.

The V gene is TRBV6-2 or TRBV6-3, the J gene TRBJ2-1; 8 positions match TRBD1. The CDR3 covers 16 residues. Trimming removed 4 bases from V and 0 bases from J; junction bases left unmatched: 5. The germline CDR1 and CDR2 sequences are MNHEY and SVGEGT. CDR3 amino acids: CASSSITGGSYNEQFF. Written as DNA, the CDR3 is TGTGCCAGCAGTTCTATTACAGGGGGCTCCTACAATGAGCAGTTCTTC.

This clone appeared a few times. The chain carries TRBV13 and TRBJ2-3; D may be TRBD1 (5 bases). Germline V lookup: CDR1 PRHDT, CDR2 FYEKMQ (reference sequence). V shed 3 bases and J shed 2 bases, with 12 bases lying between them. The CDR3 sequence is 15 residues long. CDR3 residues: CASSFRQTFTDTQYF. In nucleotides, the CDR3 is TGTGCCAGCAGCTTCCGACAGACTTTCACAGATACGCAGTATTTT. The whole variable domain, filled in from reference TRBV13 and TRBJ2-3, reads AAGVIQSPRHLIKEKRETATLKCYPIPRHDTVYWYQQGPGQDPQFLISFYEKMQSDKGSIPDRFSAQQFSDYHSELNMSSLELGDSALYFCASSFRQTFTDTQYFGPGTRLTVL.

The CDR3 DNA reads TGTGCCAGTAGTGGGACAGGGGGGAGCCATGGCTACACCTTC. Residues: CASSGTGGSHGYTF. The chain couples TRBV19 to TRBJ1-2; 11 nucleotides line up with TRBD1. CDR1 LNHDA and CDR2 SQIVND come from the germline V gene (reference sequence). V shed 5 bases and J 6 bases; nucleotides not matched to a gene: 5. The CDR3 has 14 residues.

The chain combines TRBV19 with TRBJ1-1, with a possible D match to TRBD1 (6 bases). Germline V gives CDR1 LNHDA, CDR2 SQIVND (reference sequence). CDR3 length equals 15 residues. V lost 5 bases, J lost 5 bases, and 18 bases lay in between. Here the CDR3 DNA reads TGTGCCAGTAGTGTACCGGGACACGGGGGGACTGAAGCTTTCTTT. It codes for CASSVPGHGGTEAFF.

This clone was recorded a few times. CDR3 loop: CASGRQGLFKLFF. Here the CDR3 DNA reads TGTGCCAGCGGTCGACAGGGGTTGTTTAAACTGTTTTTT. The chain uses TRBV28 and TRBJ1-4; 8 bases are a match to TRBD1. The junction had 10 bases not matched to a gene; V was cut back by 8 bases and J by 11 bases. Germline-derived CDR1 and CDR2 are MDHEN and SYDVKM. This CDR3 spans 13 amino acids.

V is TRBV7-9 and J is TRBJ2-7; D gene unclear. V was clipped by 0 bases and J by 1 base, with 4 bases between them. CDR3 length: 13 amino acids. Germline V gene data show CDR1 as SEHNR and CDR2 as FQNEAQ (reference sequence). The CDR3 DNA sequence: TGTGCCAGCAGCTTAGCTTCTTCCTACGAGCAGTACTTC. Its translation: CASSLASSYEQYF.

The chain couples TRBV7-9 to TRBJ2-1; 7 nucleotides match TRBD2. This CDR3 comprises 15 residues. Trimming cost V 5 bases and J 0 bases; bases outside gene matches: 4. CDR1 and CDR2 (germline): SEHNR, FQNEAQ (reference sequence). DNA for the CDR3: TGTGCCAGCAGCCCGGGAGGTGTCTCCTACAATGAGCAGTTCTTC. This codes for CASSPGGVSYNEQFF.